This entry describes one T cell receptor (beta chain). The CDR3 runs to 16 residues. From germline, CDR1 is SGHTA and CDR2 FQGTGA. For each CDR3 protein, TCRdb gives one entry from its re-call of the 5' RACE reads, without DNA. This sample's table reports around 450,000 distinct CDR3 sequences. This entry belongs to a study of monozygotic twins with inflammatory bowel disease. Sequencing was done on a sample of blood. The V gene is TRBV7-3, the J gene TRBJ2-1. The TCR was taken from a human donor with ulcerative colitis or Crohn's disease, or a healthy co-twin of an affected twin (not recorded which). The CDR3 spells CASSLDPQPPYNEQFF.